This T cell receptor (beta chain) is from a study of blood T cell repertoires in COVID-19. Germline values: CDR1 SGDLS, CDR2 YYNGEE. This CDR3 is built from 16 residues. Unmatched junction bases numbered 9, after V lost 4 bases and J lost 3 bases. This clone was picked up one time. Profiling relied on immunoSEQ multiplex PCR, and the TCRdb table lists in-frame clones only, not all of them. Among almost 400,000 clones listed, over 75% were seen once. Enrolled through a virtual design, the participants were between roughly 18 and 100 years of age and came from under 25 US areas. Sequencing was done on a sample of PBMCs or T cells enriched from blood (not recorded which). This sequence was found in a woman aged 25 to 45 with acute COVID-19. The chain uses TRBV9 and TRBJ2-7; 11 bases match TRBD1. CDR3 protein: CASSKGVGQGDYEQYF. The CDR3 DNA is TGTGCCAGCAGCAAAGGGGTGGGACAGGGGGACTACGAGCAGTACTTC.